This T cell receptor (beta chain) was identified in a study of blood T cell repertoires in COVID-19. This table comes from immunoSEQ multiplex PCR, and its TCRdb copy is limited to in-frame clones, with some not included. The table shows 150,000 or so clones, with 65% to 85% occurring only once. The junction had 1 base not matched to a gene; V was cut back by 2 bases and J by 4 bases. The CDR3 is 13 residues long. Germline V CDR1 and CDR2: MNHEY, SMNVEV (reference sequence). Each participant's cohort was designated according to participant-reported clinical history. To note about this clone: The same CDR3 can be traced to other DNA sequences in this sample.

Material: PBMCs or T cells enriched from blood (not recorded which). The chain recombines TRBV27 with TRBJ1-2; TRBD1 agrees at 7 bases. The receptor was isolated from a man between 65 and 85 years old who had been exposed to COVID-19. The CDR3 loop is CASSLGTAYGYTF. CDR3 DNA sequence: TGTGCCAGCAGTTTAGGGACAGCCTATGGCTACACCTTC.